This passage covers 16 T cell receptor beta chains from one sample sequenced in a study of blood T cell repertoires in COVID-19. TCRdb keeps only in-frame clones here, not all; method: immunoSEQ multiplex PCR. The sample records 93,000 or so clones, more than 70% being singletons. Sequenced material: peripheral blood. All receptors come from an elderly woman in a cohort sampled during active COVID-19.

The chain uses TRBV19 and TRBJ1-1; possible D gene TRBD1, 6 bases. Trimming left V 2 bases short and J 3 bases short, with 7 bases between. The CDR3 spans 13 residues. The V gene's germline CDR1 is LNHDA and CDR2 SQIVND (reference sequence). The CDR3 protein is CASSINRDTEAFF. The CDR3, as DNA: TGTGCCAGTAGTATAAACAGGGACACTGAAGCTTTCTTT.

V is TRBV19 and J is TRBJ1-5; 8 bases fit TRBD1. Germline V CDR1 and CDR2: LNHDA, SQIVND (reference sequence). The V and J ends lost 11 bases and 0 bases, in that order; junction bases with no gene match: 9. The CDR3 has 15 residues. CDR3 sequence (DNA): TGTGCCTCCATGGACAGGGCAAATAGCAATCAGCCCCAGCATTTT. Amino acid sequence: CASMDRANSNQPQHF.

The genes are TRBV2 and TRBJ2-3; 12 nucleotides align to TRBD2. J gave up 6 bases and V 6 bases, and 4 bases lay outside the gene matches. The germline V gene encodes CDR1 SNHLY and CDR2 FYNNEI. The CDR3 extends over 14 amino acids. The CDR3 sequence: CASRLAGGPDTQYF. The CDR3 DNA reads as TGTGCCAGCAGGCTAGCGGGGGGGCCGGATACGCAGTATTTT.

This clone was detected only a few times. The gene calls are TRBV7-9 and TRBJ2-2, with 8 bases aligning to TRBD1. V lost 7 bases to trimming and J lost 3 bases; unmatched junction nucleotides: 4. The CDR3 is 14 amino acids. CDR1 and CDR2 from the germline V gene are SEHNR and FQNEAQ (reference sequence). This chain's CDR3 is CASIKTGDTGELFF. In DNA form, the CDR3 reads TGTGCCAGCATAAAGACAGGGGACACCGGGGAGCTGTTTTTT.

The chain carries TRBV7-3 and TRBJ2-1, with a tentative D call TRBD2 (7 bases). The length of the CDR3 is 14 residues. V lost 5 bases and J lost 6, with 14 bases in between. Germline V gene lookup returns CDR1 SGHTA and CDR2 FQGTGA. In DNA form, the CDR3 reads TGTGCCAGCAGCCCATACAGGGAGGGCAATGAGCAGTTCTTC. Translation gives CASSPYREGNEQFF.

The rearrangement links TRBV5-1 to TRBJ1-1, with 9 bases matching TRBD1. Germline CDR1 SGHRS, CDR2 YFSETQ. Germline trimming cut 0 bases from V and 8 bases from J; bases unmatched to any gene: 5. This CDR3 is 14 amino acids long. In DNA form, the CDR3 reads TGCGCCAGCAGCTTGGGGACAGGGGTAGTGGAAGCTTTCTTT. Translating gives CASSLGTGVVEAFF.

This clone occurred a few times. The chain joins TRBV6-2 or TRBV6-3 to TRBJ2-4, with TRBD1 as a possible D gene (6 bases). This CDR3 has 13 amino acids. Germline CDR1 MNHEY, CDR2 SVGEGT. V was cut by 3 bases and J by 7 bases, with 10 bases left in between. The CDR3 region is CASSYGGPNIQYF. The CDR3 DNA reads as TGTGCCAGCAGTTATGGGGGCCCGAACATTCAGTACTTC.

As regards this clone: Other DNA sequences in the sample encode the same CDR3. The chain has TRBV6-5 and TRBJ1-2, with D possibly matching TRBD1 (5 bases). Germline loops: CDR1 MNHEY, CDR2 SVGAGI. The V gene lost 4 bases and the J gene lost 8 bases, with 17 bases spanning the gap. The CDR3 runs 14 residues. The CDR3 protein is CASSFRPQGGGYTF. The CDR3 DNA reads TGTGCCAGCAGTTTCCGTCCCCAGGGAGGCGGCTACACCTTC.

V and J are TRBV5-6 and TRBJ1-1; 9 bases line up with TRBD1. Germline V gene data show CDR1 as SGHDT and CDR2 as YYEEEE. The V and J ends lost 0 bases and 3 bases, in that order; junction bases with no gene match: 9. This CDR3 comprises 17 residues. The CDR3 loop reads CASSLEGQGWVDTEAFF. The CDR3 DNA sequence: TGTGCCAGCAGCTTGGAGGGACAGGGTTGGGTTGACACTGAAGCTTTCTTT.

The chain is built from TRBV14 and TRBJ2-5; D is uncertain. Trimming removed 1 base from V and 1 base from J, with 10 bases in between. Germline CDR1 reads SGHDN; CDR2 reads FVKESK. This CDR3 has 15 amino acids. The CDR3: CASSQVLGRQETQYF. The DNA for the CDR3 is TGTGCCAGCAGCCAAGTCCTTGGCCGCCAAGAGACCCAGTACTTC.

A single count supports this clone. Relative to the germline gene, one junction end is altered; a read error may explain this. The chain recombines TRBV7-2 with TRBJ1-5, with D unclear. Germline CDR1 SGHTA, CDR2 FQGNSA. The CDR3 runs to 13 residues. The DNA for the CDR3 is TGTGCCAGCAGCTTAGGAAGCATTCAGCCCCAGCATTTT. Encoded protein: CASSLGSIQPQHF.

This chain uses TRBV18 with TRBJ2-1, with 12 nucleotides matching TRBD1. Germline trimming cut 3 bases from V and 10 bases from J; bases unmatched to any gene: 7. The CDR3 covers 15 residues. CDR1 is KGHSH, CDR2 LQKENI, per germline. In DNA, the CDR3 is TGTGCCAGCTCACCGGGGGGACAGGGGGCAGGGGAGCAGTTCTTC. Translating it yields CASSPGGQGAGEQFF. Based on the CDR3 plus reference TRBV18 and TRBJ2-1, the full variable domain is NAGVMQNPRHLVRRRGQEARLRCSPMKGHSHVYWYRQLPEEGLKFMVYLQKENIIDESGMPKERFSAEFPKEGPSILRIQQVVRGDSAAYFCASSPGGQGAGEQFFGPGTRLTVL.

This clone was counted a few times. This sequence joins TRBV4-1 and TRBJ1-2; D possibly corresponds to TRBD1 (6 bases). V shed 1 base and J shed 0 bases, with 12 bases lying between them. Germline loops: CDR1 MGHRA, CDR2 YSYEKL. This CDR3 has 16 amino acids. The chain's CDR3 is CASSQVMGGPNYGYTF. The CDR3 DNA reads as TGCGCCAGCAGCCAAGTCATGGGGGGGCCTAACTATGGCTACACCTTC.

The gene calls are TRBV4-1 and TRBJ2-7; 7 bases align to TRBD1. Trimming cost V 0 bases and J 5 bases; bases outside gene matches: 10. CDR3 length: 16 residues. CDR1 and CDR2 (germline): MGHRA, YSYEKL. Here the CDR3 reads CASSQETRRGGNEQYF. The CDR3 nucleotides are TGCGCCAGCAGCCAAGAGACCCGGAGAGGGGGCAACGAGCAGTACTTC.

This sequence joins TRBV5-6 and TRBJ1-6, with D possibly TRBD1 on 6 matching bases. With 4 bases removed from V and 15 bases from J, the gap between germline ends came to 14 bases. The CDR3 length is 12 residues. Germline V lookup: CDR1 SGHDT, CDR2 YYEEEE. This CDR3 is CASSTGTFLLHF. The CDR3 coding sequence is TGTGCCAGCAGCACCGGGACATTTCTCCTCCACTTT.

Only one count was recorded for this clone. V usage is TRBV7-2 and J usage is TRBJ1-1; D call uncertain. The V end was cut by 5 bases, the J end by 0 bases, with 13 bases between. CDR1 is SGHTA and CDR2 is FQGNSA in the germline V gene. The CDR3 has 15 residues. CDR3 residues: CASSPVVSLNTEAFF. The CDR3 region has the DNA TGTGCCAGCAGCCCTGTGGTGAGCTTGAACACTGAAGCTTTCTTT.